The clone carrying this T cell receptor (beta chain) was counted a few times. The record originates from a study of response to subunit inactivated influenza vaccine. TCRdb reprocessed the RT-PCR reads with MiXCR, giving one entry per CDR3 protein. The sample has approximately 160,000 distinct CDR3 sequences; approximately 12% are singletons. The V end lost 0 bases, the J end lost 2 bases, and 14 bases lay between the germline ends. Per germline, CDR1 MNHEY and CDR2 SVGAGI. The CDR3 runs to 16 residues. This rearrangement joins TRBV6-5 to TRBJ2-7; D is undetermined. This receptor was identified in a man between 50 and 75 years old who received an inactivated influenza vaccine. The specimen comprised CD8+ T cells sorted from PBMCs, sampled less than 30 months after vaccination. CDR3 nucleotides: TGTGCCAGCAGTTACTCGATAGGAGCACACCCCTACGAGCAGTACTTC. Translation: CASSYSIGAHPYEQYF.